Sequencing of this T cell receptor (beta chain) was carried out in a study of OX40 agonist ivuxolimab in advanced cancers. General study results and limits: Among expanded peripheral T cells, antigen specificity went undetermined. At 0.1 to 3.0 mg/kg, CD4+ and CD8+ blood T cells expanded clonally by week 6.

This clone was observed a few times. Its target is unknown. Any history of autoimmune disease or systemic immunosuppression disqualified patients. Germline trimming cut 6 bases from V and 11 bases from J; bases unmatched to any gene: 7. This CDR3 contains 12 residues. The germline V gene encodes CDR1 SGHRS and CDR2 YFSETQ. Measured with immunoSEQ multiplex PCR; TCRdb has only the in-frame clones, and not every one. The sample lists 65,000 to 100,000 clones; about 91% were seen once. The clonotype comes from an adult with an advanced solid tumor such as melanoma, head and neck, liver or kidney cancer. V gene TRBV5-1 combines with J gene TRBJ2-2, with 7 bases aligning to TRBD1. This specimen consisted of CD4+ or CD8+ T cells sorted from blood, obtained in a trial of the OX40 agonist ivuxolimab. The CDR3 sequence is CASTTGLGELFF. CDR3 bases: TGCGCCAGCACGACAGGGCTGGGAGAGCTGTTTTTT.